The 21 T cell receptor beta chains below all came from one sample that was sequenced in a study of shared clonotypes between healthy human individuals. The table came from immunoSEQ multiplex PCR; TCRdb's copy has only in-frame clones and leaves some out. The data show 2 million to 2.5 million clones, with approximately 95% seen just once and over 0.1% held by the top ten. Sample: naive CD4+ T cells sorted from blood. Subset: CD45RA+ positively selected. The receptor source for this set is a man aged 18 to 30 in good health.

The chain combines TRBV2 with TRBJ2-5, with TRBD2 as a possible D gene (6 bases). V lost 5 bases, J lost 5 bases, and 12 bases lay in between. The germline V gene has CDR1 SNHLY and CDR2 FYNNEI. This CDR3 has 13 amino acids. CDR3 DNA sequence: TGTGCCAGCAGTCGGGGGTTTCGGGAGACCCAGTACTTC. This translates into CASSRGFRETQYF.

This clone was seen just once. The rearrangement uses TRBV6-1 and TRBJ2-5; 11 bases match TRBD1. Germline V gives CDR1 MNHNS, CDR2 SASEGT. This CDR3 spans 19 amino acids. Trimming removed 0 bases from V and 5 bases from J; junction bases left unmatched: 14. As DNA, the CDR3 is TGTGCCAGCAGTGAAGCGGGTTTCGCCGGGACAGGGGGACCGGAGACCCAGTACTTC. Translated, it gives CASSEAGFAGTGGPETQYF.

V usage is TRBV7-2 and J usage is TRBJ1-3; 7 bases agree with TRBD1. The CDR3 is made up of 13 amino acids. The germline V gene has CDR1 SGHTA and CDR2 FQGNSA. The ends lost 6 bases at V and 8 bases at J; junction bases unmatched: 7. CDR3: CASSLEGAHTIYF. CDR3 DNA: TGTGCCAGCAGTCTAGAGGGGGCTCACACCATATATTTT.

About this clone itself: The junction does not match germline at one end; this may be a read error. The chain recombines TRBV7-7 with TRBJ1-2, with 7 bases fitting TRBD1. This CDR3 has 15 amino acids. Germline values: CDR1 SSHAT, CDR2 FNYEAQ (reference sequence). The CDR3 DNA sequence: TGTGCTAGCAGCTTAAGCCAGGGGGAGAACTATGGCTACACCTTC. Its translation: CASSLSQGENYGYTF.

Of note for this clone: Other nucleotide sequences in the sample specify the same CDR3. The chain couples TRBV5-4 to TRBJ2-2; no clear D. The CDR3 is made up of 13 amino acids. Germline values: CDR1 SGHNT, CDR2 YYREEE (reference sequence). V lost 1 base to trimming and J lost 0 bases, with 1 base between them. CDR3 sequence: CASSLPNTGELFF. The CDR3 bases are TGTGCCAGCAGCTTGCCGAACACCGGGGAGCTGTTTTTT.

This chain connects TRBV4-3 to TRBJ2-2; D might be TRBD2 (5 bases). The CDR3 consists of 15 residues. Per germline, CDR1 LGHNA and CDR2 YSLEER. Trimming left V 1 base short and J 2 bases short, with 8 bases between. Here the CDR3 DNA reads TGCGCCAGCAGCCAAGGAGGGTATAACACCGGGGAGCTGTTTTTT. Translation gives CASSQGGYNTGELFF.

This clone has a single count. The gene calls are TRBV7-2 and TRBJ2-7; D is unclear. The CDR3 contains 15 residues. From germline, CDR1 is SGHTA and CDR2 FQGNSA. The V end lost 5 bases, the J end lost 5 bases, and 19 bases lay between the germline ends. The CDR3 spells CASSPDGLGINEQYF. The CDR3 bases are TGTGCCAGCAGCCCGGACGGGCTAGGAATCAACGAGCAGTACTTC. Together with reference TRBV7-2 and TRBJ2-7, the CDR3 gives the full variable domain: GAGVSQSPSNKVTEKGKDVELRCDPISGHTALYWYRQSLGQGLEFLIYFQGNSAPDKSGLPSDRFSAERTGGSVSTLTIQRTQQEDSAVYLCASSPDGLGINEQYFGPGTRLTVT.

The genes are TRBV14 and TRBJ2-7; 7 bases are a match to TRBD1. V shed 4 bases and J 6 bases; nucleotides not matched to a gene: 3. Germline V lookup: CDR1 SGHDN, CDR2 FVKESK. The CDR3 is made up of 12 amino acids. CDR3 sequence: CASSLQGVEQYF. For the CDR3, the DNA is TGTGCCAGCAGCCTCCAGGGGGTCGAGCAGTACTTC.

The chain has TRBV6-4 and TRBJ1-1; TRBD1 is a possible D gene (6 bases). V lost 9 bases and J lost 0, with 20 bases in between. Germline CDR1 is MRHNA and CDR2 is SNTAGT. The CDR3 is made up of 16 amino acids. In DNA, the CDR3 is TGTGCCAGTGAAACAGGGTATCAGATTATGAACACTGAAGCTTTCTTT. Translating gives CASETGYQIMNTEAFF.

The chain is built from TRBV5-4 and TRBJ1-2; a weak D match, TRBD1 (6 bases). This CDR3 spans 14 amino acids. CDR1 and CDR2 (germline): SGHNT, YYREEE (reference sequence). V was shortened by 3 bases and J by 4 bases, with 13 bases between the two germline ends. CDR3 coding DNA: TGTGCCAGCAGCTCATCTGGGGGGGCCTATGGCTACACCTTC. Translating it yields CASSSSGGAYGYTF.

With regard to this clone: The same CDR3 can be traced to other DNA sequences in this sample. This rearrangement joins TRBV6-5 to TRBJ1-5, with D hard to call. CDR1 is MNHEY, CDR2 SVGAGI, per germline. The CDR3 is made up of 14 amino acids. V shed 2 bases and J shed 1 base, with 6 bases lying between them. The CDR3, as DNA: TGTGCCAGCAGTTACAGGGAGAGCAATCAGCCCCAGCATTTT. It translates to CASSYRESNQPQHF.

This chain links TRBV10-3 with TRBJ1-2; D uncertain. The CDR3 runs 11 residues. Germline values: CDR1 ENHRY, CDR2 SYGVKD. The CDR3 nucleotides are TGTGCAGTTAGTCAAGGGTGGGGCTACACCTTC. Encoded protein: CAVSQGWGYTF.

The gene calls are TRBV28 and TRBJ1-1; the D is unclear. V was cut by 6 bases and J by 6 bases, with 5 bases left in between. Germline-derived CDR1 and CDR2 are MDHEN and SYDVKM. The CDR3 has 10 residues. CDR3 DNA sequence: TGTGCCAGCAGGGGTCCTGAAGCTTTCTTT. Its translation is CASRGPEAFF.

The chain is built from TRBV7-2 and TRBJ2-7; D could derive from TRBD1 or TRBD2 (7 bases each). Trimming pared 2 bases from V and 4 bases from J, leaving 21 bases between. Germline CDR1 SGHTA, CDR2 FQGNSA. The CDR3 consists of 17 residues. Here the CDR3 reads CASSLRRGGVKAYEQYF. The CDR3 region has the DNA TGTGCCAGCAGCTTACGCAGGGGGGGCGTAAAGGCTTACGAGCAGTACTTC.

V gene TRBV10-3 combines with J gene TRBJ1-5; D not certain. The CDR3 extends over 15 amino acids. Per the germline V gene, CDR1 is ENHRY and CDR2 is SYGVKD. Trimming shortened V by 0 bases and J by 4 bases, and 10 bases separated the two germline ends. As DNA, the CDR3 is TGTGCCATCAGTGAGTCGGGTCGGCAAAATCAGCCCCAGCATTTT. This sequence encodes CAISESGRQNQPQHF.

V and J are TRBV27 and TRBJ2-1, with TRBD1 as a possible D gene (6 bases). This CDR3 is 13 amino acids long. The V and J ends lost 6 bases and 8 bases respectively, with 14 bases between them. Per the germline V gene, CDR1 is MNHEY and CDR2 is SMNVEV (reference sequence). CDR3 DNA sequence: TGTGCCAGCAGCCCGACAGGCCGGGATGAGCAGTTCTTC. It yields the protein CASSPTGRDEQFF.

CDR3 region: CASSQGAQETQYF. For the CDR3, the DNA is TGTGCCAGCAGCCAAGGCGCCCAAGAGACCCAGTACTTC. The rearrangement joins TRBV6-5 to TRBJ2-5; D uncertain. With 6 bases removed from V and 1 base from J, the gap between germline ends came to 9 bases. Germline V gene sequence: CDR1 MNHEY, CDR2 SVGAGI. There are 13 residues in the CDR3.

J is TRBJ2-5 and V is TRBV5-1; D is ambiguous. Germline loops: CDR1 SGHRS, CDR2 YFSETQ. V dropped 1 base and J dropped 0 bases, with 7 bases sitting between them. The CDR3 spans 14 residues. In nucleotides, the CDR3 is TGCGCCAGCAGCTTGTCACCGGACCAAGAGACCCAGTACTTC. The encoded protein is CASSLSPDQETQYF.

V and J are TRBV4-1 and TRBJ1-5, with 10 bases fitting TRBD1. The CDR3 extends over 15 amino acids. CDR1 and CDR2 (germline): MGHRA, YSYEKL. The junction had 4 bases not matched to a gene; V was cut back by 3 bases and J by 5 bases. The CDR3 DNA is TGCGCCAGCAGCCACTCCGGGACAGGGGATCAGCCCCAGCATTTT. It translates to CASSHSGTGDQPQHF.

The CDR3 loop reads CASSRDHPYEQYF. CDR3 in DNA: TGCGCCAGCAGCCGGGACCATCCCTACGAGCAGTACTTC. The gene calls are TRBV5-1 and TRBJ2-7; TRBD1 or TRBD2 may be the D gene (5 bases each). Per germline, CDR1 SGHRS and CDR2 YFSETQ. The CDR3 spans 13 residues. V was pared by 4 bases and J by 2 bases, with 10 bases between. Based on the CDR3 plus reference TRBV5-1 and TRBJ2-7, the full variable domain is KAGVTQTPRYLIKTRGQQVTLSCSPISGHRSVSWYQQTPGQGLQFLFEYFSETQRNKGNFPGRFSGRQFSNSRSEMNVSTLELGDSALYLCASSRDHPYEQYFGPGTRLTVT.

The V call is TRBV19, the J call TRBJ2-2; 8 nucleotides line up with TRBD1. This CDR3 has 16 residues. Trimming removed 4 bases from V and 5 bases from J; junction bases left unmatched: 9. CDR1 and CDR2 (germline): LNHDA, SQIVND (reference sequence). DNA for the CDR3: TGTGCCAGTAGTAAAACAGGGGGGAGACTAACCGGGGAGCTGTTTTTT. This gives the protein CASSKTGGRLTGELFF.